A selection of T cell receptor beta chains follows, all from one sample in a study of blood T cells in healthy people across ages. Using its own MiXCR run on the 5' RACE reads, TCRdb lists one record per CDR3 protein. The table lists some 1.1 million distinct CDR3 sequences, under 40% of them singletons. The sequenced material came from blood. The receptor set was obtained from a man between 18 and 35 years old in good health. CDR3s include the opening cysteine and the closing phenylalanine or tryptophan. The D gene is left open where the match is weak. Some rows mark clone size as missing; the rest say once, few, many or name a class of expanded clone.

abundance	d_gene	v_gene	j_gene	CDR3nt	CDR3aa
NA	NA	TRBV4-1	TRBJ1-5	TGCGCCAGCAGCCAGTTCGATAATCAGCCCCAGCATTTT	CASSQFDNQPQHF
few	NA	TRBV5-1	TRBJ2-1	TGCGCCAGCAGCTTGGGACACGGGAACAATGAGCAGTTCTTC	CASSLGHGNNEQFF
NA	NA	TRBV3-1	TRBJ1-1	TGTGCCAGCAGCGCTCGACAGGAGAACACTGAAGCTTTCTTT	CASSARQENTEAFF
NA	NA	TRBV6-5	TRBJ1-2	TGTGCCAGCAGTTACAGGTTGGAAGGGCTCCGACCTAAAGATGGCTACACCTTC	CASSYRLEGLRPKDGYTF
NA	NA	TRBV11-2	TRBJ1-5	TGTGCCAGCAGCTCATCCTATGGGGGTAGCAATCAGCCCCAGCATTTT	CASSSSYGGSNQPQHF
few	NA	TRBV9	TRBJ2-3	TGTGCCAGCAGCTCCTCCCCCAAGTTCAGAACAGATACGCAGTATTTT	CASSSSPKFRTDTQYF
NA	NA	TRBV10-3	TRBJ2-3	TGTGCCATCAGTCAAACATCAGACAGCACAGATACGCAGTATTTT	CAISQTSDSTDTQYF
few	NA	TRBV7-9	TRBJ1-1	TGTGCCAGCAGGCCGAGGGAGGAGCTGGCTGAAGCTTTCTTT	CASRPREELAEAFF
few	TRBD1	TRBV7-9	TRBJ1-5	TGTGCCAGCAGCTTGACCGGGACAGGAGGCCAGCCCCAGCATTTT	CASSLTGTGGQPQHF
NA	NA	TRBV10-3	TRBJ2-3	TGTGCCATCAGCGTCAGTACCTCGGATACGCAGTATTTT	CAISVSTSDTQYF
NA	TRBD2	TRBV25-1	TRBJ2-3	TGTGCCAGCAGTGATAAACGTAGGCTAGCGGAATCAACAGATACGCAGTATTTT	CASSDKRRLAESTDTQYF
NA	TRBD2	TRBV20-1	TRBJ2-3	TGCAGTGCTAGAAGCGGACTAGCGGGGTATGATACGCAGTATTTT	CSARSGLAGYDTQYF
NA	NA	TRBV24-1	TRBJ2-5	TGTGCCACCAGTGCGGGACTGCTCCAAGAGACCCAGTACTTC	CATSAGLLQETQYF
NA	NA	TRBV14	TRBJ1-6	TGTGCCAGCAGCCAGGACGGCACATACTCCTATAATTCACCCCTCCACTTT	CASSQDGTYSYNSPLHF
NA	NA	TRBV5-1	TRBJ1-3	TGCGCCAGCAGCACTTCCCAGGAATCTGGAAACACCATATATTTT	CASSTSQESGNTIYF
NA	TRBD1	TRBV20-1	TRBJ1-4	TGCAGTGCTAGGCCCGATCGTGGACAGGGTCCCGAAAAACTGTTTTTT	CSARPDRGQGPEKLFF
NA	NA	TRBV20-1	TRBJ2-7	TGCAGTGCCAGTAATTACCGGGACAACTACGAGCAGTACTTC	CSASNYRDNYEQYF
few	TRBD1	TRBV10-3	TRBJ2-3	TGTGCCATCAGTCGACAGGGAACGACAGATACGCAGTATTTT	CAISRQGTTDTQYF
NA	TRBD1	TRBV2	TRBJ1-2	TGTGCCAGCAGTGAAAACCCCAGGGGGGAGAACTATGGCTACACCTTC	CASSENPRGENYGYTF
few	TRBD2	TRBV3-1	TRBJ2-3	TGTGCCAGCAGCCCTTTAGCGGGGGGCGCAGATACGCAGTATTTT	CASSPLAGGADTQYF
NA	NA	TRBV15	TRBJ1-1	TGTGCCACCAGCAGAGGTGGGGGGCAGAGTACTGAAGCTTTCTTT	CATSRGGGQSTEAFF
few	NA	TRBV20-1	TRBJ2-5	TGCAGTGCTAGGTGGGGAGGCGAGACCCAGTACTTC	CSARWGGETQYF
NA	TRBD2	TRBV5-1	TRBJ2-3	TGCGCCAGCAGCCGCATAGCGGGGGGCCGCAGCACAGATACGCAGTATTTT	CASSRIAGGRSTDTQYF
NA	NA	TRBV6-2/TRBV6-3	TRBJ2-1	TGTGCCAGCGCAGGATATTACGGACTTAGGGAGAATGAGCAGTTCTTC	CASAGYYGLRENEQFF
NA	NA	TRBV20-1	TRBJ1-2	TGCAGTGCCCGAGGCAACCTAGGAACCCATGGCTACACCTTC	CSARGNLGTHGYTF
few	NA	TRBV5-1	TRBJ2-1	TGCGCCAGCAGCTTGGGAGGGACATCAACCTACAATGAGCAGTTCTTC	CASSLGGTSTYNEQFF
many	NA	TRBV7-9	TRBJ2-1	TGTGCCAGCAGCTTTGACAATACTGAGCAGTTCTTC	CASSFDNTEQFF
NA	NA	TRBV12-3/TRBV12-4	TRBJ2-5	TGTGCCACCACTTCCAGGGCCCAACAAGAGACCCAGTACTTC	CATTSRAQQETQYF
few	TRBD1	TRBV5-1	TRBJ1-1	TGCGCCAGCAGCACGCGACAGGGAAAAGGGACTGAAGCTTTCTTT	CASSTRQGKGTEAFF
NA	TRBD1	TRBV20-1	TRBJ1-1	TGCAGTGCTAGAGACGGGGAGGGGGCGCGGCACACTGAAGCTTTCTTT	CSARDGEGARHTEAFF
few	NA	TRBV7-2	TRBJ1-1	TGTGCCAGCAGCTCCTTTGGGCAGGCTCGTGACACTGAAGCTTTCTTT	CASSSFGQARDTEAFF
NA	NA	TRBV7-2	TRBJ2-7	TGTGCCAGCAGCTTAAGCGGCTACGAGGGGGGCGAGCAGTACTTC	CASSLSGYEGGEQYF
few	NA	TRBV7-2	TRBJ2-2	TGTGCCAGCAGCGTATTGGGAACCGGGGAGCTGTTTTTT	CASSVLGTGELFF
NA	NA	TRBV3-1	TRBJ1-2	TGTGCCAGCAGCCCGTCCGGGCGGGGTTTGAATGGCTACACCTTC	CASSPSGRGLNGYTF